The rows below give T cell receptor beta chains drawn from one sample of a study of control samples from healthy donors and cancer patients. Using immunoSEQ multiplex PCR, the repertoire was profiled, and TCRdb retains in-frame clones only, with some absent. In the table there are about 60,000 clones, around 90% of which are singletons. The sample was blood. The receptors stem from a man between 45 and 60 years old in good health. CDR3s include the opening cysteine and the closing phenylalanine or tryptophan. D genes are given only for firm matches. Clone size is not always given. Where it is, it says once, few, many or a class for expanded clones.

v_call,d_call,j_call,clone_size,cdr3_nt,cdr3_aa
TRBV7-2,-,TRBJ1-2,-,TGTGCCAGCAGCTTAGGTAGCTCGGATGGCTACACCTTC,CASSLGSSDGYTF
TRBV18,TRBD1,TRBJ1-2,medium-sized,TGTGCCAGCTCACCCGACAGGGGGCACTATGGCTACACCTTC,CASSPDRGHYGYTF
TRBV30,-,TRBJ1-5,-,TGTGCCTGGACGTGTAACAGGGAGGTAGACCAGCCCCAGCATTTT,CAWTCNREVDQPQHF
TRBV9,-,TRBJ2-3,-,TGTGCCAGCAGCGTAGCCCTAGCGAGTACAGATACGCAGTATTTT,CASSVALASTDTQYF
TRBV3-1/TRBV3-2,-,TRBJ2-6,-,TGTGCCAGCAGCCTCCGCTCTGGGGCCAACGTCCTGACTTTC,CASSLRSGANVLTF
TRBV6-1,-,TRBJ2-3,-,TGTGCCAGCAGTCCCCGCGGGACAGCAGATACGCAGTATTTT,CASSPRGTADTQYF
TRBV3-1/TRBV3-2,-,TRBJ2-5,-,TGTGCCAGCAGCCAACCGGGACTCGATCAAGAGACCCAGTACTTC,CASSQPGLDQETQYF
TRBV7-9,-,TRBJ2-5,-,TGTGCCAGCAGCGCAAACGACGGGCGAGAGACCCAGTACTTC,CASSANDGRETQYF
TRBV6-5,-,TRBJ1-5,-,TGTGCCAGCAGACAAACAGGGTCGAGCAATCAGCCCCAGCATTTT,CASRQTGSSNQPQHF
TRBV6-2/TRBV6-3,-,TRBJ2-7,-,TGTGCCAGCAGTTACTCGAGTCGGAGGAGCTCCTACGAGCAGTACTTC,CASSYSSRRSSYEQYF
TRBV5-8,-,TRBJ2-3,few,TGTGCCAGCAGCTCTTCAGGGGCCCAGACAGATACGCAGTATTTT,CASSSSGAQTDTQYF
TRBV7-6,-,TRBJ2-3,-,TGTGCCAGCAGCTGGCCCCAAGAAGCCCAACTTAATCCCACAGATACGCAGTATTTT,CASSWPQEAQLNPTDTQYF
TRBV12-2,-,TRBJ2-1,-,TGTGCAAGTCGCTTAAGAACAGGGACCCTTTACAATGAGCAGTTCTTC,CASRLRTGTLYNEQFF
TRBV5-5,TRBD1,TRBJ1-1,-,TGTGCCAGCAGCTTCTCAGGGGGCACTGAAGCTTTCTTT,CASSFSGGTEAFF
TRBV5-1,-,TRBJ1-5,-,TGCGCCAGCAGCTCGGGACATAGCAATCAGCCCCAGCATTTT,CASSSGHSNQPQHF
TRBV5-4,TRBD1,TRBJ2-7,once,TGTGCCAGCAGCGCCGGGACAGAAGTAAACGAGCAGTACTTC,CASSAGTEVNEQYF
TRBV12-3/TRBV12-4,-,TRBJ2-7,-,TGTGCCAGCAGTTTAGGGGGCGAGCAGTACTTC,CASSLGGEQYF
TRBV30,-,TRBJ1-2,-,TGTGCCTGGAGTGTAAACTATGGCTACACCTTC,CAWSVNYGYTF
TRBV11-2,-,TRBJ2-1,once,TGTGCCAGCAGCTACTGGGACTGGCGTCTGAGCTCCTACAATGAGCAGTTCTTC,CASSYWDWRLSSYNEQFF
TRBV11-3,-,TRBJ1-2,-,TGTGCCAGCAGCTTAGGAGTAAGCGGCTACACCTTC,CASSLGVSGYTF
TRBV12-3/TRBV12-4,-,TRBJ1-1,-,TGTGCCAGCAGTTTTGCTGGCACTGAAGCTTTCTTT,CASSFAGTEAFF
TRBV28,TRBD2,TRBJ2-1,-,TGTGCCAGCATCTCTAGCGGGACAAGCTCCTACAATGAGCAGTTCTTC,CASISSGTSSYNEQFF
TRBV7-9,TRBD2,TRBJ2-3,once,TGTGCCAGCAGCCCGGGACTAGCGGGAATCACAGATACGCAGTATTTT,CASSPGLAGITDTQYF
TRBV10-3,-,TRBJ2-1,-,TGTGCCATCGGCCCGGGAGACGAGCAGTTCTTC,CAIGPGDEQFF
TRBV7-3,-,TRBJ2-3,-,TGTGCCAGCAGCTTATATGGCAGAGACACAGATACGCAGTATTTT,CASSLYGRDTDTQYF
TRBV10-3,TRBD2,TRBJ2-7,-,TGTGCCATCAGGGGACTAGCGGGAGACGAGCAGTACTTC,CAIRGLAGDEQYF
TRBV5-1,-,TRBJ1-5,once,TGCGCCAGCAGCTTGGCCGAAAATCAGCCCCAGCATTTT,CASSLAENQPQHF
TRBV4-3,TRBD2,TRBJ2-1,-,TGCGCCAGCAGCCAAGATGGAGCGGGGGTTTACAATGAGCAGTTCTTC,CASSQDGAGVYNEQFF
TRBV15,-,TRBJ1-2,-,TGTGCCACCAGCAGAAGTAACAGGGAACTCTATGGCTACACCTTC,CATSRSNRELYGYTF
TRBV6-5,TRBD2,TRBJ2-7,-,TGTGCCAGCAGTCCCGGACTAGCGGGAGTTGAGCAGTACTTC,CASSPGLAGVEQYF
TRBV3-1/TRBV3-2,TRBD2,TRBJ2-4,-,TGTGCCAGCAGCCTCCCGGGGGGGCCCAAAAACATTCAGTACTTC,CASSLPGGPKNIQYF
TRBV11-2,TRBD1,TRBJ2-1,once,TGTGCCAGCAGCCGGGACAGGGGGGCGCTTGGTTATACGGAGCAGTTCTTC,CASSRDRGALGYTEQFF
TRBV30,-,TRBJ2-5,-,TGTGCCTGGAGGGTAACCGGCTGGGCCCAAGAGACCCAGTACTTC,CAWRVTGWAQETQYF
TRBV27,TRBD2,TRBJ2-3,-,TGTGCCAGCAGTAGGACTAGCGGCAGTTTGGGTACGCAGTATTTT,CASSRTSGSLGTQYF
TRBV10-3,-,TRBJ1-5,-,TGTGCCATCAGTGAGTCAAATCAGCCCCAGCATTTT,CAISESNQPQHF
TRBV7-9,-,TRBJ2-5,-,TGTGCCAGCAGCTTAGATGAGGAGACCCAGTACTTC,CASSLDEETQYF
TRBV30,-,TRBJ1-5,few,TGTGCCTGGAGTGGTGGGCTGAATCAGCCCCAGCATTTT,CAWSGGLNQPQHF
TRBV4-1,-,TRBJ2-2,-,TGCGCCAGCAGCCCTAGCGCAGAAGTAACCGGGGAGCTGTTTTTT,CASSPSAEVTGELFF
TRBV10-2,-,TRBJ2-1,few,TGCGCCAGCAGGGAGCCGGGGGCCTACAATGAGCAGTTCTTC,CASREPGAYNEQFF
TRBV6-5,-,TRBJ2-3,once,TGTGCCAGCAGTTCCCCGGGAGATACGCAGTATTTT,CASSSPGDTQYF
TRBV9,-,TRBJ2-3,-,TGTGCCAGCAGCCTAGGTGGGATGGGCGCAGATACGCAGTATTTT,CASSLGGMGADTQYF
TRBV30,-,TRBJ2-7,-,TGTGCCTGGAGTGTTAGGGGGAGGGAGCAGTACTTC,CAWSVRGREQYF
TRBV7-3,TRBD2,TRBJ2-7,once,TGTGCCAGCAGCTTGGTAGCGGGAGGGGACGAGCAGTACTTC,CASSLVAGGDEQYF
TRBV4-1,-,TRBJ2-5,once,TGCGCCAGCAGCCCCAATCGAGCGGTCTCCGAGACCCAGTACTTC,CASSPNRAVSETQYF
TRBV28,-,TRBJ2-2,-,TGTGCCAGCAGCGACGGGACTGTACGCGCGAACACCGGGGAGCTGTTTTTT,CASSDGTVRANTGELFF
TRBV10-3,TRBD2,TRBJ2-7,-,TGTGCCATCAGTGAGTTTAGCGGGAGTATGGGCGAGCAGTACTTC,CAISEFSGSMGEQYF
TRBV9,-,TRBJ2-3,-,TGTGCCAGCAGCGATTCAACAGGGACCCTCACAGATACGCAGTATTTT,CASSDSTGTLTDTQYF
TRBV7-2,TRBD2,TRBJ2-3,-,TGTGCCAGCAGCCCGCTAGCGGCTAGCACAGATACGCAGTATTTT,CASSPLAASTDTQYF
TRBV5-1,-,TRBJ1-2,-,TGCGCCAGCAGCTTGGATAGTGGGTGGGCTTCCAACTATGGCTACACCTTC,CASSLDSGWASNYGYTF
TRBV6-1,TRBD1,TRBJ1-6,few,TGTGCCAGCAGTGGTTGGAGAGGGGGCGCGAGAAATTCACCCCTCCACTTT,CASSGWRGGARNSPLHF
TRBV27,-,TRBJ1-2,-,TGTGCCAGCAGTTTAGTACAGGGAGACTATGGCTACACCTTC,CASSLVQGDYGYTF
TRBV21-1,-,TRBJ2-7,-,TGTGCCAGCAGCCGACCGCCTACTCACAGGGGATTCTACGAGCAGTACTTC,CASSRPPTHRGFYEQYF
TRBV6-5,-,TRBJ1-6,-,TGTGCCAGCCAAAAGGACGTCAGATCCCCCCTCCACTTT,CASQKDVRSPLHF
TRBV6-2/TRBV6-3,-,TRBJ2-7,-,TGTGCCAGCAGTTGGAGTGGGCACGAGCAGTACTTC,CASSWSGHEQYF
TRBV11-2,-,TRBJ1-2,once,TGTGCCAGCAGCTTAGCTCAGAACCCCTCTGCTAACTATGGCTACACCTTC,CASSLAQNPSANYGYTF